The clone carrying this TCR beta chain showed up just a few times. The sample comes from a study of blood T cell repertoires in COVID-19. Authors' analysis steps: Counts of nucleated cells, estimated from reference gene primer amplification, were obtained. Method: immunoSEQ multiplex PCR; TCRdb's copy keeps in-frame clones and lacks some. The V and J calls and clone size were taken over from that table, and D and trimming were inferred from the DNA. Of 150,000 to 200,000 clones listed, around 77% are singletons. Germline assignment: CDR1 MGHRA and CDR2 YSYEKL. V was clipped by 4 bases and J by 6 bases; unmatched bases: 11. The CDR3 has 15 amino acids.

Sequencing used peripheral blood. The sequence was obtained from a man aged 55-75 years with active or convalescent COVID-19. The J gene is TRBJ1-1, the V gene TRBV4-1, with 7 bases aligning to TRBD1. DNA for the CDR3: TGCGCCAGCAGCCCTCGCCAGGGGGGCTTCGCTGAAGCTTTCTTT. It is translated as CASSPRQGGFAEAFF.